This T cell receptor (beta chain) was sequenced in a study of patients and donors after allogeneic stem cell transplantation. Germline V CDR1 and CDR2: SNHLY, FYNNEI. V gave up 8 bases and J gave up 8 bases, with 10 bases separating them. CDR3 length: 11 residues. TCRdb reprocessed the RT-PCR reads with MiXCR, giving one entry per CDR3 protein. In the table there are about 1,600 distinct CDR3 sequences, around a fifth of which are singletons. This clonotype is large. The chain employs TRBV2 and TRBJ2-1; D is unclear. The clonotype originates from a human donor who was either an allogeneic HSCT recipient or a stem cell or donor lymphocyte infusion donor (not recorded which). It is not recorded whose cells these are; they may come from a transplant donor. Specimen: blood, either unsorted or a sorted T cell fraction (not recorded which). This CDR3 reads CASQRTDEQFF. The CDR3 DNA sequence: TGTGCCAGCCAGAGGACCGATGAGCAGTTCTTC.